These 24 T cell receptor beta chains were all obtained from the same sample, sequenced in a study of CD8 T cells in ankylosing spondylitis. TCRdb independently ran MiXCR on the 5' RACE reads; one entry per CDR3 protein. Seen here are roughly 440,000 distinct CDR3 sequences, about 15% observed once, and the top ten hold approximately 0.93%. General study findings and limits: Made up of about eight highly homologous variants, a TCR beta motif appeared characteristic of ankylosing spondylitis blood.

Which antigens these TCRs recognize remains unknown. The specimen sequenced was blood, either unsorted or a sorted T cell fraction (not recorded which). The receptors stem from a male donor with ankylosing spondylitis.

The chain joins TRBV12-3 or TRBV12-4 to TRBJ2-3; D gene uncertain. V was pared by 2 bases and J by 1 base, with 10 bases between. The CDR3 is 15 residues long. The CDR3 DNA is TGTGCCAGCAGTTTAAGTAGACAACGCACAGATACGCAGTATTTT. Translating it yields CASSLSRQRTDTQYF.

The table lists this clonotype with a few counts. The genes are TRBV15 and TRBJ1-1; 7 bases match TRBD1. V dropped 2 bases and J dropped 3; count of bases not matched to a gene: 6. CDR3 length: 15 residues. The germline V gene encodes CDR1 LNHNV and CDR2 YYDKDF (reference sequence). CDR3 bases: TGTGCCACCAGCAGAAACAGACAGGGAGACACTGAAGCTTTCTTT. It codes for CATSRNRQGDTEAFF.

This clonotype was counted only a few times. CDR3 nucleotides: TGTGCCAGCAGTGAAGCATTCAGGGGATCCTACGAGCAGTACTTC. Its translation: CASSEAFRGSYEQYF. The J gene is TRBJ2-7, the V gene TRBV25-1, with D tentatively TRBD1 (6 bases). CDR1 and CDR2 from the germline V gene are MGHDK and SYGVNS. The CDR3 extends over 15 amino acids. V lost 2 bases to trimming and J lost 1 base, with 12 bases between them.

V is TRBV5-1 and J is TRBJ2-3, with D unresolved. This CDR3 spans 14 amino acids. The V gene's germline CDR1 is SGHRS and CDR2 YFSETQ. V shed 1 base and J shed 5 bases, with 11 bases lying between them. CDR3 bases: TGCGCCAGCAGCTTGAGGGAAGGAGTAGATACGCAGTATTTT. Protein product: CASSLREGVDTQYF. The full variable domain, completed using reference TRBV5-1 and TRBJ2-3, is KAGVTQTPRYLIKTRGQQVTLSCSPISGHRSVSWYQQTPGQGLQFLFEYFSETQRNKGNFPGRFSGRQFSNSRSEMNVSTLELGDSALYLCASSLREGVDTQYFGPGTRLTVL.

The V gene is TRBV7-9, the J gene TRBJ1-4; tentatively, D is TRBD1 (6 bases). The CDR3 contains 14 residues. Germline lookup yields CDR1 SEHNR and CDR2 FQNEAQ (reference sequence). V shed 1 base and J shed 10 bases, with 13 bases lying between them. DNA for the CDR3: TGTGCCAGCAGCTTAGTAGAGGGAGGGGGAAAACTGTTTTTT. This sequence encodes CASSLVEGGGKLFF.

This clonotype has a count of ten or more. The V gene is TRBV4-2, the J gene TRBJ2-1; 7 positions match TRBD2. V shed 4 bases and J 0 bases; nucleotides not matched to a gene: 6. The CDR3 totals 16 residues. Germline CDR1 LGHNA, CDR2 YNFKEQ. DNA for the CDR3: TGTGCCAGCAGCCGCGGGACTACCCTCTCCTACAATGAGCAGTTCTTC. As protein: CASSRGTTLSYNEQFF.

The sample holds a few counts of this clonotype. The CDR3: CASITGGYTGELFF. CDR3 in DNA: TGTGCCAGCATTACGGGGGGGTACACCGGGGAGCTGTTTTTT. The chain combines TRBV12-3 or TRBV12-4 with TRBJ2-2, with 8 bases matching TRBD2. This CDR3 comprises 14 residues. V lost 7 bases to trimming and J lost 3 bases; unmatched junction nucleotides: 4.

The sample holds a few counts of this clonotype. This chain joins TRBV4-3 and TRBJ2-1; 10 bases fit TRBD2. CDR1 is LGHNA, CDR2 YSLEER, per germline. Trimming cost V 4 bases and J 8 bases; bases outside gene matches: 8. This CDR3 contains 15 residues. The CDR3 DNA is TGCGCCAGCAGCCTCCAAGCGGGAGGGCTTTATGAGCAGTTCTTC. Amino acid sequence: CASSLQAGGLYEQFF.

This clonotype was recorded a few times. The CDR3 DNA reads TGTGCCAGCTCACCTGGACAGTTTCCCTCTGGAAACACCATATATTTT. Protein sequence: CASSPGQFPSGNTIYF. This chain uses TRBV18 with TRBJ1-3, with D possibly being TRBD1 (6 bases). Trimming removed 3 bases from V and 0 bases from J, with 12 bases in between. The CDR3 extends over 16 amino acids. CDR1 is KGHSH, CDR2 LQKENI, per germline.

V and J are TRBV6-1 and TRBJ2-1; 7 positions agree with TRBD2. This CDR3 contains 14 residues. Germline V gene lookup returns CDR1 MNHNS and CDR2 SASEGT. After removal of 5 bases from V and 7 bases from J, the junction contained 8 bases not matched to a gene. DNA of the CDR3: TGTGCCAGCAGTCCCCGGGGTAGCGGGAATGAGCAGTTCTTC. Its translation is CASSPRGSGNEQFF.

Here the CDR3 reads CSASRGSSYEQYF. Written as DNA, the CDR3 is TGCAGTGCTAGTAGGGGGTCATCCTACGAGCAGTACTTC. V and J are TRBV20-1 and TRBJ2-7, with a tentative D call TRBD1 (6 bases). Germline CDR1 is DFQATT and CDR2 is SNEGSKA (reference sequence). Trimming cost V 3 bases and J 1 base, with 10 bases left between them. The CDR3 is made up of 13 amino acids.

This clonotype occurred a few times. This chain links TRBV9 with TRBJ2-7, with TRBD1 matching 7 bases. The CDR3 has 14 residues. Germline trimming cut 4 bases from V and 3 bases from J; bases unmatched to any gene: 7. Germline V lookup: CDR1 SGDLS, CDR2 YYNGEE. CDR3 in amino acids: CASSRGQVSYEQYF. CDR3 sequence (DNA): TGTGCCAGCAGCCGTGGACAGGTTAGCTACGAGCAGTACTTC.

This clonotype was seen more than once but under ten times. The CDR3 region has the DNA TGTGCCAGCAGCCCCACGGGAGGAGTCGCGAACACTGAAGCTTTCTTT. It specifies CASSPTGGVANTEAFF. The J gene is TRBJ1-1, the V gene TRBV7-8; no reliable D call. Germline V gives CDR1 SGHVS, CDR2 FQNEAQ. The CDR3 contains 16 residues. With 5 bases removed from V and 1 base from J, the gap between germline ends came to 17 bases.

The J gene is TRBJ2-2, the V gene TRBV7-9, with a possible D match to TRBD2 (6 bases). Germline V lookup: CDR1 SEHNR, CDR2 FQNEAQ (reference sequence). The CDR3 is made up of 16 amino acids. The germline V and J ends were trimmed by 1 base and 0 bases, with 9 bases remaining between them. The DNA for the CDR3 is TGTGCCAGCAGCTTAGATGCGGGGCCGAACACCGGGGAGCTGTTTTTT. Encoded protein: CASSLDAGPNTGELFF.

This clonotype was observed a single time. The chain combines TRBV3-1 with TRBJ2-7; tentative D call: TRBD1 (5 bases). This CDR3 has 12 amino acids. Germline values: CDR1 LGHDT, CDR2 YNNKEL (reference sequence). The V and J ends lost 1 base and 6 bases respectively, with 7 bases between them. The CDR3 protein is CASSQGGREQYF. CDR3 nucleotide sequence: TGTGCCAGCAGCCAAGGGGGCCGCGAGCAGTACTTC.

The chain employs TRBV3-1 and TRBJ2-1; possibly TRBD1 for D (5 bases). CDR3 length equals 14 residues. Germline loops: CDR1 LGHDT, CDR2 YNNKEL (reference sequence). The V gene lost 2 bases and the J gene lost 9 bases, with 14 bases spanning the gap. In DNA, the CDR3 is TGTGCCAGCAGCCAACGCCTCACAGGTATTGAGCAGTTCTTC. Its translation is CASSQRLTGIEQFF.

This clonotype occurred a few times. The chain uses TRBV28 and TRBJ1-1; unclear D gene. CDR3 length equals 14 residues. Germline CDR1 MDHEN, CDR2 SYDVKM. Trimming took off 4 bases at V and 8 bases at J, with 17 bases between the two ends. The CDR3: CASSYVQSIREAFF. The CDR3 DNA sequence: TGTGCCAGCAGTTATGTCCAGTCGATCCGCGAAGCTTTCTTT.

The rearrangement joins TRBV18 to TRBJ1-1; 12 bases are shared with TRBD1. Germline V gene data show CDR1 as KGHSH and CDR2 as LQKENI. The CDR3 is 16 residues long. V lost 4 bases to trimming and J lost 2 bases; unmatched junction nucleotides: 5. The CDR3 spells CASSLQGTGGNTEAFF. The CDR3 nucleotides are TGTGCCAGCTCACTCCAGGGGACAGGGGGCAACACTGAAGCTTTCTTT.

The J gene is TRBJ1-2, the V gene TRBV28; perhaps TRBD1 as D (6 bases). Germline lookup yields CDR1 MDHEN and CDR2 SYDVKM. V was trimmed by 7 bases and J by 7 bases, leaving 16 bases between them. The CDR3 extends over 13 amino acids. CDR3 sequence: CASTTPDSIGYTF. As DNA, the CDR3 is TGTGCCAGCACCACCCCGGACAGTATTGGCTACACCTTC.

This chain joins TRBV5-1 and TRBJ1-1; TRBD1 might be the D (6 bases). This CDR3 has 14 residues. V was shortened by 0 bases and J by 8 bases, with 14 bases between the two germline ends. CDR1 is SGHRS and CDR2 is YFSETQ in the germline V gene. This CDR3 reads CASSLDSRGGEAFF. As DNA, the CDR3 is TGCGCCAGCAGCTTGGACTCCAGGGGAGGGGAAGCTTTCTTT.

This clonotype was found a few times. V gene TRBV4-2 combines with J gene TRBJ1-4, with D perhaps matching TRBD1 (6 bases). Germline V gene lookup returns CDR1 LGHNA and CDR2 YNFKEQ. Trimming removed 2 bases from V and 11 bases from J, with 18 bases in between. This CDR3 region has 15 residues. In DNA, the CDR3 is TGTGCCAGCAGCCAAAGCCGGGAGGGGGTGTGGAAACTGTTTTTT. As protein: CASSQSREGVWKLFF.

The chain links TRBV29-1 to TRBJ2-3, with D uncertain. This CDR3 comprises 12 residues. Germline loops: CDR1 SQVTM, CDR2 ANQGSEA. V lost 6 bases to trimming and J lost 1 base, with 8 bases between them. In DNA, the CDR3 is TGCAGCGTGTTGGACGGCACAGATACGCAGTATTTT. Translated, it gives CSVLDGTDTQYF.

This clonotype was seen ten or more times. The CDR3 is CATSTGQGIWSNQPQHF. CDR3 coding DNA: TGTGCCACCAGCACAGGACAGGGGATTTGGAGCAATCAGCCCCAGCATTTT. V gene TRBV15 combines with J gene TRBJ1-5, with 9 positions matching TRBD1. V trimming: 4 bases; J trimming: 1 base; junction bases outside the gene matches: 8. Germline assignment: CDR1 LNHNV and CDR2 YYDKDF (reference sequence). This CDR3 contains 17 residues.

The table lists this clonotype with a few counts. CDR3 DNA sequence: TGTGCCAGCAGCCGACAGGGGAAGAGGTCACCCCTCCACTTT. Translation: CASSRQGKRSPLHF. This chain joins TRBV6-1 and TRBJ1-6, with 8 nucleotides matching TRBD1. Germline V gene sequence: CDR1 MNHNS, CDR2 SASEGT. With 6 bases clipped from V and 10 bases from J, the junction kept 8 bases outside the gene matches. The CDR3 contains 14 residues.